The TCR beta chain under discussion was sequenced for a study of T cells after yellow fever vaccination. From the 5' RACE reads, TCRdb called clonotypes with MiXCR, one entry per CDR3 protein. The sample gives 450,000 to 600,000 distinct CDR3 sequences, around 17% of which show up once; roughly a sixth is in the top ten. V lost 4 bases and J 3 bases, leaving 10 bases between the germline ends. Germline lookup yields CDR1 SGHRS and CDR2 YFSETQ. The CDR3 runs to 13 residues. This clonotype was seen a few times. The receptor comes from a man between 18 and 35 years old who received the YFV17D yellow fever vaccine. This chain connects TRBV5-1 to TRBJ1-2; D possibly corresponds to TRBD1 (5 bases). This specimen was PBMCs, taken 5 days after the first yellow fever vaccination. The CDR3 spells CASSPREDYGYTF. The CDR3 DNA follows: TGCGCCAGCAGCCCCAGGGAGGACTATGGCTACACCTTC.